This T cell receptor beta chain was sequenced in a study of cytomegalovirus exposure and HLA in healthy donors (dated by TCRdb to about 2017). In the study overall: An earlier analysis of several hundred of the donors reported 276 Gb of sequence data and approximately 120 million unique TCR beta sequences obtained from around 190 million T cells. Approximately 330 gigabases of sequencing data and 70 million to 100 million unique TCR sequences made up an early release that covered several hundred HLA-typed donors. Of the approximately 370 genotyped donors, approximately 81% were placed in the genetic ancestry cluster associated with self-reported Caucasian donors. The study aimed to test whether cataloging public T cell receptors could reveal signatures of past pathogen exposure. The T cell repertoires of about 700 subjects were profiled by immunosequencing and related to cytomegalovirus serostatus. Besides the first cohort of approximately 710 subjects, a separate validation cohort made up of 120 different subjects was used. To predict cytomegalovirus infection status, the study combined high-throughput TCR immunosequencing, statistical association of individual TCRs with disease status, and machine learning. A later analysis re-analyzed previously published TCR beta repertoires from approximately 670 donors and added high-resolution HLA genotyping to study TCR occurrence patterns. Rather than using new phenotypic data, the later analysis identified candidate immune exposures from TCR beta sequences and from how often those sequences occurred across donors. In an earlier analysis of a few hundred of the donors, high-throughput TCR beta sequencing was used to judge whether each TCR beta V gene segment behaved as functional or pseudogenic. Donor age, sex, ethnicity and CMV serostatus were compiled together with the repertoire data. Genome-wide SNP genotypes for about 55% of the roughly 670 donors were used in a later genetic analysis, which treated that subset as a discovery cohort. All discovery cohort repertoires had been generated on a single sequencing platform. HLA typing included class I and class II loci at four-digit resolution. The number of typed donors differed by locus: about 629-630 for A, B, C, DRB1 and DQB1; approximately 530 for DQA1; some 610 for DPA1; and some 450 for DPB1. Roughly five DR-DQ haplotypes were treated as single units for association and clustering because of strong linkage in the cohort. Across about 370 genotyped donors of the cohort, an average of approximately 220,000 unique TCR beta nucleotide sequences per donor were sequenced, and 15% to 20% of those sequences were non-productive.

The cohort comprised some 730 healthy bone marrow donors. Cohort members were all nominally healthy when sampled, although unrecorded immune exposures were likely present. The donor was CMV seronegative and was included in the group of a few hundred seronegative cohort members. A peripheral blood sample was collected from each donor, and TCR beta sequencing was performed on peripheral blood mononuclear cells. The Qiagen DNeasy Blood Extraction Kit was used to extract genomic DNA from the blood cell samples. Overall study outcomes, separate from this receptor: A later analysis found that TCR association rates varied across HLA loci, with DRB1 alleles showing the most associated TCRs and HLA-C alleles the fewest. Because counts were too low, approximately 15 rarely observed V segments, including chromosome 9 orphons, were excluded from the earlier analysis of 587 of the donors. A further reported finding was that TCR beta sequences accurately predicted the HLA-A and HLA-B alleles for most subjects in the first cohort. In a later genetic analysis, a missense DCLRE1C variant was associated with V-gene and J-gene trimming of TCR beta chains, and the association was replicated in an independent cohort. According to a later genetic analysis, donors in an Asian-associated ancestry cluster had fewer N-insertions in productive TCRs than the approximately 670-donor mean. A cluster of highly shared sequence variants was judged likely to represent a technical artifact of the sequencing pipeline. The study gave a list of over 150 TCR beta chains associated with cytomegalovirus. Sequencing depth was assumed to be roughly uniform across donors in the presence/absence analyses, though that assumption may not hold. A later analysis reported that several top co-occurrence clusters appeared linked to parvovirus B19, influenza, CMV and Epstein-Barr virus. Compared with equally common non-associated chains, HLA-associated TCR beta chains in a later analysis were more clonally expanded and had lower generation probabilities. In vitro tests confirmed that a few of the cytomegalovirus-associated TCR beta chains recognize cytomegalovirus antigens. Because HLA typing was missing for some donors at each locus, association tests included only the typed subset. According to a later analysis, most CMV-associated TCR beta chains appeared to be HLA-restricted, and the HLA associations seemed to be driven largely by CMV exposure. Across donors, most TCR sequences were observed very rarely, whereas some public TCRs were present in many individuals. A later analysis associated 16,951 TCR beta sequences with specific HLA alleles at a false discovery rate of 0.05. The authors suggested that the approach could potentially be extended to other disease states and immunological phenotypes. In an earlier analysis of approximately 590 of the donors, most TCR beta V segments appeared in productive rearrangements about 90% or about 30% of the time, broadly matching IMGT annotations. Assigning TCR associations to individual alleles was difficult when HLA alleles, especially DR and DQ, strongly co-occurred. Linkage disequilibrium might explain the correlated functional status among segregating V segments, but an unknown experimental factor could not be ruled out. Immune exposure information for the cohort was limited to CMV serostatus. This cohort had only TCR beta chains sequenced, and the lack of alpha or paired-chain data limited which features could be detected. The classifier was reported to diagnose cytomegalovirus status with high specificity and sensitivity in both the original and validation cohorts.

The library was prepared using the immunoSEQ multiplex PCR assay. The multiplex PCR relied on a mix of 60 forward primers for TCR Vbeta segments and 13 reverse primers for TCR Jbeta segments. The CDR3 region of rearranged TCR beta genes was amplified from genomic DNA by a multiplex PCR assay. The amplified TCR beta libraries were sequenced on the Illumina HiSeq System as 87-base-pair reads. As for the original processing: A later analysis tallied tens of millions of unique TCR beta chains across the roughly 610 repertoires, and approximately 9.9 million of those chains were shared by two or more donors. A nearest-neighbor algorithm error-corrected the raw reads and collapsed the reads into unique sequences, merging closely related sequences to remove PCR and sequencing errors. To assign V, D and J gene segments, CDR3 sequences were aligned to IMGT reference sequences. For a sequence to be retained, a match of at least six nucleotides was required to both a V gene segment and a J gene segment. A rearrangement was called productive if the CDR3 had no stop codons and remained in frame with V and J, and every other rearrangement was called non-productive. CDR3 was defined according to IMGT convention as the region running from the second conserved V-encoded cysteine to the conserved J-encoded phenylalanine. The earlier analysis of more than 450 of the donors excluded sequences that lacked an unambiguous match to a single V gene segment. An earlier analysis of about 600 of the donors called V segments functional above 56.7% productive rearrangements and segregating when the between-donor standard deviation exceeded 5%. A statistical classification framework was built for diagnosing cytomegalovirus status from the catalog of TCR beta chain sequences. In a later analysis, TCR nucleotide sequences were compared against IMGT/GENE-DB human TR gene sequences so that V and J genes could be assigned. In a later analysis, CDR3 sequences and most-parsimonious VDJ recombination scenarios were assigned using the TCRdist pipeline. In a later analysis, each TCR beta chain was defined by its CDR3 amino acid sequence together with its V-gene family, and reads without a unique V-gene family were excluded. In a later analysis, 450 to 600 highly shared, low-generation-probability nucleotide sequences were removed to address suspected cross-contamination and a sequencing artifact. A later analysis calculated a clonal expansion index for each public chain from normalized within-repertoire ranks of inferred template counts. In a later analysis, generation probabilities were computed using a VDJ recombination model fitted to out-of-frame rearrangements, and the results were checked against IGoR. In a later analysis, hypergeometric tests were used to score TCR-TCR, TCR-HLA and TCR-CMV co-occurrence, with a repertoire-size bias correction applied to TCR pairs. To estimate false discovery rates, a later analysis permuted the HLA or CMV assignments 20 times. A later analysis grouped co-occurring TCRs with DBSCAN, adding TCRdist sequence similarity when clustering within HLA-allele-positive subsets. Co-occurrence clustering excluded repertoires with fewer than 30,000 or more than 120,000 public chains, plus five with anomalous nucleotide sharing. TCRdb mirrors the immuneACCESS table, restricted to in-frame sequences. Some clones are absent from its copies; in checked studies, under half trace to an unresolved V gene, and the reason for the others is unknown. The D gene and trimming were derived from the DNA, and the V and J assignments and clone size from that table. The sample includes about 150,000 clones, with around 79% observed a single time. About 1.5% of the sample goes to the ten largest clones.

Concerning this clone itself: The target of this receptor is not known. Per-nucleotide qualities are absent, and no much larger clonotype sits a single base away.

The sequence came from a woman in her 40s in good health and CMV-seronegative. Source material: PBMCs.

Read as DNA, the sequence is TGTGCCAGCAGCTTAGTTCGAGCGGGGATAGAGACCCAGTACTTC. Its protein product is CASSLVRAGIETQYF. The sequence links TRBV11-2 to TRBJ2-5; 7 central nucleotides agree with TRBD2. In the germline V gene, CDR1 corresponds to SGHAT and CDR2 to FQNNGV. Trimming removed 1 base from V and 4 bases from J; the gene matches leave 6 bases unexplained. Its CDR3 holds 15 amino acids, cysteine through phenylalanine. Of the read, only the CDR3 DNA is kept; its 45 bases are in frame from base 1.